This passage covers 18 T cell receptor beta chains from one sample sequenced in a study of Ad26.COV2.S vaccination and SARS-CoV-2 variants. Treatment of the sample: some 19 received Ad26.COV2.S at low or high dose, single or two shots; 5 received placebo; per-sample allocation not given. Sampling was performed 63 days after the first vaccine or placebo injection. TCRdb keeps only in-frame clones here, not all; method: immunoSEQ multiplex PCR. Here the sample spans 300,000 to 350,000 clones, around 89% being singletons. Sequenced material: peripheral blood, taken in a trial of Ad26.COV2.S vaccine versus placebo. The receptors stem from a person between 18 and 65 years old who received the Ad26.COV2.S COVID-19 vaccine or a placebo.

The chain carries TRBV6-6 and TRBJ2-7, with 8 positions matching TRBD2. This CDR3 comprises 15 residues. Germline CDR1 and CDR2: MNHNY and SVGAGI (reference sequence). The J segment lost 3 bases and the V segment lost 6 bases, leaving 10 bases of the junction unmatched. The CDR3 nucleotides read TGTGCCAGCAGACATATTAGCGGGAAGGACTACGAGCAGTACTTC. It encodes CASRHISGKDYEQYF.

DNA for the CDR3: TGTGCCAGCAGCCACGGGAGGGAGGGAAACAATGAGCAGTTCTTC. This encodes CASSHGREGNNEQFF. V is TRBV7-9 and J is TRBJ2-1, with TRBD2 identical over 8 bases. The CDR3 extends over 15 amino acids. Germline trimming cut 5 bases from V and 5 bases from J; bases unmatched to any gene: 8. CDR1 and CDR2 (germline): SEHNR, FQNEAQ (reference sequence).

The V gene is TRBV2, the J gene TRBJ2-7; 7 nucleotides align to TRBD1. The CDR3 contains 13 residues. Trimming took 5 bases from V and 4 from J; bases not matched to a gene: 5. Germline assignment: CDR1 SNHLY and CDR2 FYNNEI. The CDR3 nucleotides read TGTGCCAGCAGTCGACAGGGTGGGTACGAGCAGTACTTC. This encodes CASSRQGGYEQYF.

The V gene is TRBV19, the J gene TRBJ1-5; perhaps TRBD1 as D (6 bases). Germline V gives CDR1 LNHDA, CDR2 SQIVND (reference sequence). CDR3 length: 15 residues. Trimming took off 1 base at V and 5 bases at J, with 12 bases between the two ends. The CDR3 nucleotides read TGTGCCAGTAGTATAGGATCGGGGGGCGATCAGCCCCAGCATTTT. It is translated as CASSIGSGGDQPQHF.

This chain joins TRBV9 and TRBJ2-7; 8 bases agree with TRBD1. The germline CDR1 and CDR2 sequences are SGDLS and YYNGEE. The trim removed 3 bases at V and 3 bases at J, leaving 8 bases unmatched. This CDR3 has 15 amino acids. The CDR3 DNA sequence: TGTGCCAGCAGCGCTAGGACAGGGCCTGGCTACGAGCAGTACTTC. Its protein product is CASSARTGPGYEQYF.

The chain carries TRBV7-2 and TRBJ1-1; 10 bases line up with TRBD1. Germline-derived CDR1 and CDR2 are SGHTA and FQGNSA. Germline trimming cut 3 bases from V and 4 bases from J; bases unmatched to any gene: 2. The CDR3 contains 14 residues. CDR3 coding DNA: TGTGCCAGCAGCTTGACAGGGGGCACCACTGAAGCTTTCTTT. Its protein product is CASSLTGGTTEAFF.

The gene calls are TRBV2 and TRBJ1-5; 7 bases agree with TRBD1. CDR1 and CDR2 (germline): SNHLY, FYNNEI. The CDR3 length is 16 residues. J gave up 0 bases and V 5 bases, and 7 bases lay outside the gene matches. CDR3 sequence (DNA): TGTGCCAGCAGTCTACAGGGGCTAAATAGCAATCAGCCCCAGCATTTT. Translation gives CASSLQGLNSNQPQHF.

In DNA form, the CDR3 reads TGTGCCAGCAGCCCCCCCGGACTAGCGGGAGGTCTCGAGCAGTACTTC. Encoded protein: CASSPPGLAGGLEQYF. The genes are TRBV14 and TRBJ2-7; 14 nucleotides agree with TRBD2. The germline V gene encodes CDR1 SGHDN and CDR2 FVKESK. There are 16 residues in the CDR3. Losses at the gene ends were 4 bases for V and 6 bases for J; bases not matched to a gene: 8.

CDR3 in DNA: TGTGCCACCTTAGGGGGAGTGGGTCGAAGAGGTACGCAGTATTTT. Encoded protein: CATLGGVGRRGTQYF. The chain employs TRBV19 and TRBJ2-3, with D tentatively TRBD1 (6 bases). Deletions cut 10 bases from V and 8 bases from J, with 25 bases between. The CDR3 covers 15 residues. Per the germline V gene, CDR1 is LNHDA and CDR2 is SQIVND (reference sequence).

This sequence joins TRBV28 and TRBJ2-7; D is unclear. The CDR3 runs 12 residues. Trimming removed 11 bases from V and 4 bases from J, with 15 bases in between. Germline-derived CDR1 and CDR2 are MDHEN and SYDVKM. The CDR3 reads CASRRGPYEQYF. The CDR3 nucleotides read TGTGCCTCCCGGAGAGGACCGTACGAGCAGTACTTC.

In nucleotides, the CDR3 is TGTGCCAGCAGCTCGTACACCGGGCCCCAGCATTTT. This encodes CASSSYTGPQHF. The chain recombines TRBV7-2 with TRBJ1-5; D gene ambiguous. Trimming stripped 4 bases from V and 9 bases from J, with 10 bases between. This CDR3 contains 12 residues. Germline V CDR1 and CDR2: SGHTA, FQGNSA.

The chain is built from TRBV7-8 and TRBJ1-4; tentative D call: TRBD1 (5 bases). From germline, CDR1 is SGHVS and CDR2 FQNEAQ. The CDR3 is 16 residues long. Trimming cost V 1 base and J 0 bases, with 9 bases left between them. The CDR3 DNA sequence: TGTGCCAGCAGCTTAGTGCGGGGCGCAACTAATGAAAAACTGTTTTTT. Its protein product is CASSLVRGATNEKLFF.

The table lists this clone with a count of one. The chain carries TRBV6-5 and TRBJ1-2; D not certain. Per germline, CDR1 MNHEY and CDR2 SVGAGI. This CDR3 has 11 amino acids. Trimming removed 6 bases from V and 5 bases from J, with 7 bases in between. The CDR3 nucleotides read TGTGCCAGCAGAGGAGGGTATGGCTACACCTTC. Translation: CASRGGYGYTF.

This sequence joins TRBV6-5 and TRBJ1-1, with a weak D call TRBD1 (5 bases). Trimming pared 0 bases from V and 11 bases from J, leaving 13 bases between. Germline V gene lookup returns CDR1 MNHEY and CDR2 SVGAGI. The CDR3 is 13 residues long. CDR3 coding DNA: TGTGCCAGCAGTTACTCGGGGGGGACGGACGCTTTCTTT. Residues: CASSYSGGTDAFF.

This clone has only one observation. The rearrangement links TRBV11-2 to TRBJ2-5, with a weak D call TRBD1 (5 bases). The germline gives CDR1 SGHAT, CDR2 FQNNGV. The germline V and J ends were trimmed by 5 bases and 5 bases, with 12 bases remaining between them. The CDR3 runs to 13 residues. CDR3 DNA: TGTGCCAGCAGCGAAGGCAGGGTGGAGACCCAGTACTTC. This encodes CASSEGRVETQYF.

V gene TRBV7-9 combines with J gene TRBJ1-5, with 7 positions matching TRBD1. There are 15 residues in the CDR3. Germline CDR1 reads SEHNR; CDR2 reads FQNEAQ (reference sequence). V dropped 6 bases and J dropped 4; count of bases not matched to a gene: 9. CDR3 region: CASSTTGDGNQPQHF. CDR3 sequence (DNA): TGTGCCAGCAGTACCACAGGGGACGGGAATCAGCCCCAGCATTTT.

The gene calls are TRBV24-1 and TRBJ2-3, with no clear D. Germline-derived CDR1 and CDR2 are KGHDR and SFDVKD. The CDR3 has 13 amino acids. The V end lost 3 bases, the J end lost 4 bases, and 7 bases lay between the germline ends. The CDR3 loop is CATSDPPADTQYF. The CDR3 DNA reads as TGTGCCACCAGTGATCCGCCAGCAGATACGCAGTATTTT.

This rearrangement joins TRBV5-1 to TRBJ1-1; possibly TRBD1 for D (5 bases). Per the germline V gene, CDR1 is SGHRS and CDR2 is YFSETQ. The CDR3 is made up of 15 amino acids. Trimming removed 3 bases from V and 1 base from J, with 13 bases in between. The CDR3 spells CASSSLQEGNTEAFF. The CDR3, as DNA: TGCGCCAGCAGCTCCTTACAGGAGGGGAACACTGAAGCTTTCTTT. Together with reference TRBV5-1 and TRBJ1-1, the CDR3 gives the full variable domain: KAGVTQTPRYLIKTRGQQVTLSCSPISGHRSVSWYQQTPGQGLQFLFEYFSETQRNKGNFPGRFSGRQFSNSRSEMNVSTLELGDSALYLCASSSLQEGNTEAFFGQGTRLTVV.